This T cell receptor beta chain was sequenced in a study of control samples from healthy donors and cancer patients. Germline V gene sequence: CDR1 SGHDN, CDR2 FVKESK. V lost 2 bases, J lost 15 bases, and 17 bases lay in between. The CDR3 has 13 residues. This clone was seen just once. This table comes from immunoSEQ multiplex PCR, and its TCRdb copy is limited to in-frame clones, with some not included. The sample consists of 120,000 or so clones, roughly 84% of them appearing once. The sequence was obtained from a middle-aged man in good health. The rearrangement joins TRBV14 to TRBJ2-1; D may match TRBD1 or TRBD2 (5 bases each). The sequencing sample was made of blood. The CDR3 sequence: CASSQFGTAFPFF. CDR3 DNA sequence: TGTGCCAGCAGCCAATTCGGGACCGCCTTCCCGTTCTTC. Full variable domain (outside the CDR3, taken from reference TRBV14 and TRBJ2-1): EAGVTQFPSHSVIEKGQTVTLRCDPISGHDNLYWYRRVMGKEIKFLLHFVKESKQDESGMPNNRFLAERTGGTYSTLKVQPAELEDSGVYFCASSQFGTAFPFFGPGTRLTVL.